Below are 9 T cell receptor beta chains sequenced from a single sample in a study of T cells in Graves' hyperthyroidism and ophthalmopathy. Using RNA transcripts as the source, TCR beta CDR3 regions were amplified. An initial round of RT-PCR targeting the TCR CDR3 relied on the HTBI primer set. Each CDR3 protein gets one entry after TCRdb re-called the multiplex PCR reads with MiXCR. The data contain more than 500,000 distinct CDR3 sequences, around 15% of them singletons. The specimen was blood. Receptor source: a middle-aged woman with Graves' ophthalmopathy.

This clonotype was counted at least ten times. This chain connects TRBV28 to TRBJ2-3; 10 nucleotides agree with TRBD2. The V and J ends lost 6 bases and 6 bases, in that order; junction bases with no gene match: 12. The germline V gene has CDR1 MDHEN and CDR2 SYDVKM. The CDR3 consists of 16 residues. The CDR3 protein is CASSQPASGSFDTQYF. In nucleotides, the CDR3 is TGTGCCAGCAGCCAACCGGCTAGCGGGAGCTTTGATACGCAGTATTTT.

A few counts support this clonotype. The chain is built from TRBV4-3 and TRBJ1-2, with unresolved D. The CDR3 is made up of 14 amino acids. Trimming pared 3 bases from V and 0 bases from J, leaving 8 bases between. In germline, CDR1 is LGHNA, CDR2 YSLEER. This chain's CDR3 is CASSQYGANYGYTF. The CDR3, as DNA: TGCGCCAGCAGCCAGTATGGAGCTAACTATGGCTACACCTTC.

This clonotype has at least ten counts. The CDR3 spells CSARDYREQYF. The CDR3 coding sequence is TGCAGTGCTAGAGATTATCGGGAGCAGTACTTC. The chain joins TRBV20-1 to TRBJ2-7, with no clear D. The V and J ends lost 0 bases and 7 bases respectively, with 7 bases between them. The CDR3 is 11 residues long. Germline V gene lookup returns CDR1 DFQATT and CDR2 SNEGSKA (reference sequence).

The chain combines TRBV27 with TRBJ2-7, with TRBD1 identical over 7 bases. The germline gives CDR1 MNHEY, CDR2 SMNVEV (reference sequence). V gave up 3 bases and J gave up 4 bases; unmatched junction bases: 9. The CDR3 runs to 15 residues. CDR3 coding DNA: TGTGCCAGCAGTTTCTCTACAGGGGTTTGGTACGAGCAGTACTTC. Translated, it gives CASSFSTGVWYEQYF.

The chain employs TRBV10-3 and TRBJ2-2; weak D call: TRBD1 (5 bases). This CDR3 contains 13 residues. CDR1 and CDR2 (germline): ENHRY, SYGVKD. The V and J ends lost 2 bases and 7 bases respectively, with 8 bases between them. The CDR3 sequence is CAISEGTGGELFF. The CDR3 DNA reads as TGTGCCATCAGTGAGGGTACAGGCGGGGAGCTGTTTTTT.

This clonotype was detected ten times or more. The chain links TRBV11-1 to TRBJ2-7, with no clear D. The germline V gene encodes CDR1 SGHAT and CDR2 FQDESV (reference sequence). The length of the CDR3 is 17 residues. The V and J ends lost 5 bases and 3 bases respectively, with 23 bases between them. The CDR3 sequence is CASSQPTRVMGHYEQYF. The DNA for the CDR3 is TGTGCCAGCAGCCAACCAACCCGCGTAATGGGCCACTACGAGCAGTACTTC.

This rearrangement joins TRBV18 to TRBJ2-2; D not resolved. This CDR3 region has 16 residues. Germline V lookup: CDR1 KGHSH, CDR2 LQKENI. The V end was cut by 1 base, the J end by 2 bases, with 11 bases between. CDR3 in amino acids: CASSPRPSVNTGELFF. The CDR3 coding sequence is TGTGCCAGCTCACCACGTCCCAGCGTCAACACCGGGGAGCTGTTTTTT.

In its sample, this clonotype was seen many times. This chain connects TRBV7-9 to TRBJ2-5; D remains unclear. CDR1 SEHNR and CDR2 FQNEAQ come from the germline V gene (reference sequence). V shed 4 bases and J shed 0 bases, with 12 bases lying between them. The CDR3 loop spans 15 amino acids. CDR3 amino acids: CASSSGTEHQETQYF. CDR3 DNA: TGTGCCAGCAGCTCCGGTACAGAACACCAAGAGACCCAGTACTTC.

This clonotype was recorded once. This chain links TRBV7-3 with TRBJ1-1; TRBD1 might be the D (5 bases). V lost 2 bases, J lost 0 bases, and 16 bases lay in between. The CDR3 extends over 17 amino acids. From germline, CDR1 is SGHTA and CDR2 FQGTGA. The CDR3: CASSLPRQFLMNTEAFF. The CDR3 nucleotides read TGTGCCAGCAGCTTACCCAGACAGTTCTTAATGAACACTGAAGCTTTCTTT.